This T cell receptor (beta chain) was captured by sequencing in a study of glioma-infiltrating T cells after dendritic cell vaccination. Study summary: Autologous tumor lysate-pulsed dendritic cell vaccination was given between the early 2000s and the early 2010s. Broader study findings: The cohort had few patients with full blood and tumor sets.

Comment on this clone: Antigen specificity is unknown.

Up to 2 ug genomic DNA was used for TCRB CDR3 amplification. Using immunoSEQ multiplex PCR, the repertoire was profiled, and TCRdb retains in-frame clones only, with some absent. The profile shows tens of thousands of clones, around 86% of them singletons. Time point: after dendritic cell vaccination, including at tumor progression/relapse. Selection required adequate fresh-frozen tumor tissue plus more than two years' survival data. Per the germline V gene, CDR1 is SQVTM and CDR2 is ANQGSEA. V dropped 8 bases and J dropped 3 bases, with 18 bases sitting between them. This CDR3 has 14 amino acids. The chain employs TRBV29-1 and TRBJ2-3; tentatively, D is TRBD2 (6 bases). The source of this sequence is a human donor with glioblastoma. Sequenced here: blood, sampled after dendritic cell vaccination. The CDR3 bases are TGCAGCACAAGGCGGGGATGGAGTACAGATACGCAGTATTTT. Translation gives CSTRRGWSTDTQYF.